This TCR beta chain was found in a study of blood T cell repertoires in COVID-19. Germline assignment: CDR1 ENHRY and CDR2 SYGVKD. Trimming shortened V by 5 bases and J by 3 bases, and 15 bases separated the two germline ends. The CDR3 covers 15 residues. This table comes from immunoSEQ multiplex PCR, and its TCRdb copy is limited to in-frame clones, with some not included. The top ten clones hold approximately 9.3% of a sample with 390,000 or so clones, 80% to 90% of them seen once. This TCR came from a woman aged 45-65 years who had recovered from COVID-19. The sequenced material came from PBMCs or T cells enriched from blood (not recorded which). This chain connects TRBV10-3 to TRBJ2-3; possible D gene TRBD1, 7 bases. CDR3 loop: CAISRQGGETDTQYF. The DNA for the CDR3 is TGTGCCATCAGTAGACAGGGCGGGGAGACAGATACGCAGTATTTT.